These 30 T cell receptor beta chains were all obtained from the same sample, sequenced in a study of T cells in Graves' hyperthyroidism and ophthalmopathy. Amplification of TCR beta CDR3 regions was performed using RNA transcripts as template. Researchers ran a first-round RT-PCR on the TCR CDR3 using the HTBI primer set. MiXCR was run by TCRdb on the multiplex PCR reads, yielding one entry per CDR3 protein. Of over 700,000 distinct CDR3 sequences in the sample, roughly 40% were seen once. Specimen: blood. These receptors all come from a man younger than 35 with Graves' hyperthyroidism.

Concerning this clonotype itself: This may be a read error, as it is one base from a much larger clone. The chain recombines TRBV19 with TRBJ1-1; D unresolved. The CDR3 sequence is 13 residues long. Between the trimmed V and J ends, which lost 5 bases and 3 bases, there was a span of 10 bases. Germline CDR1 LNHDA, CDR2 SQIVND (reference sequence). In nucleotides, the CDR3 is TGTGCCAGTAGTTTGATTGCTGACACTGAAGCTTTCTTT. Protein sequence: CASSLIADTEAFF.

The gene calls are TRBV4-1 and TRBJ1-4, with D tentatively TRBD1 (6 bases). The CDR3 runs 15 residues. Germline values: CDR1 MGHRA, CDR2 YSYEKL. Trimming took off 3 bases at V and 6 bases at J, with 14 bases between the two ends. CDR3 nucleotides: TGCGCCAGCAGCCACTCCGGAGGGGGTGATGAAAAACTGTTTTTT. It is translated as CASSHSGGGDEKLFF.

The J gene is TRBJ1-4, the V gene TRBV15; 8 bases are shared with TRBD1. The V and J ends lost 0 bases and 8 bases, in that order; junction bases with no gene match: 11. CDR1 is LNHNV, CDR2 YYDKDF, per germline (reference sequence). This CDR3 spans 17 amino acids. CDR3 DNA sequence: TGTGCCACCAGCAGAGATTTAGGACAGGGAGGCGAGGAAAAACTGTTTTTT. Residues: CATSRDLGQGGEEKLFF.

This clonotype has only one observation. CDR3 bases: TGTGCCACCAGCAGAACCAGGGAGAATTCACCCCTCCACTTT. This gives the protein CATSRTRENSPLHF. The rearrangement links TRBV15 to TRBJ1-6; D might be TRBD1 (5 bases). This CDR3 contains 14 residues. The V gene's germline CDR1 is LNHNV and CDR2 YYDKDF (reference sequence). Deletions cut 2 bases from V and 7 bases from J, with 9 bases between.

The table lists this clonotype with many counts. This rearrangement joins TRBV9 to TRBJ1-6, with 7 bases lining up with TRBD1. CDR1 and CDR2 (germline): SGDLS, YYNGEE. This CDR3 comprises 14 residues. The V gene end was trimmed by 5 bases and the J gene end by 7 bases; junction bases not matched to a gene: 6. The CDR3 DNA sequence: TGTGCCAGCAGACCTGGACAGGCCAATTCACCCCTCCACTTT. Translation gives CASRPGQANSPLHF.

To note about this clonotype: At one end, the junction sequence differs from germline, possibly due to a read error. This sequence joins TRBV5-1 and TRBJ1-1; D gene uncertain. Germline CDR1 is SGHRS and CDR2 is YFSETQ. The CDR3 sequence is 14 residues long. The chain's CDR3 is CVSSLEDVNTEAFF. CDR3 nucleotides: TGCGTCAGCAGCTTAGAAGACGTGAACACTGAAGCTTTCTTT.

Note on this clonotype: The conserved final phenylalanine or tryptophan is absent from the CDR3, which likely points to a read error. In nucleotides, the CDR3 is TGTGCCAGCAGCTTATGGGAGAACACTGAAGCTTTCCTT. It is translated as CASSLWENTEAFL. The chain recombines TRBV7-2 with TRBJ1-1; D uncertain. Trimming stripped 2 bases from V and 1 base from J, with 5 bases between. The CDR3 has 13 residues. Germline lookup yields CDR1 SGHTA and CDR2 FQGNSA.

The chain is built from TRBV5-1 and TRBJ1-2; a possible D gene is TRBD1 (6 bases). Germline CDR1 SGHRS, CDR2 YFSETQ. The CDR3 consists of 14 residues. With 4 bases removed from V and 4 bases from J, the gap between germline ends came to 14 bases. The CDR3 region is CASSPPGGGYGYTF. The CDR3 DNA sequence: TGCGCCAGCAGCCCCCCCGGAGGGGGCTATGGCTACACCTTC. Drawing the rest from reference TRBV5-1 and TRBJ1-2, the complete variable domain is KAGVTQTPRYLIKTRGQQVTLSCSPISGHRSVSWYQQTPGQGLQFLFEYFSETQRNKGNFPGRFSGRQFSNSRSEMNVSTLELGDSALYLCASSPPGGGYGYTFGSGTRLTVV.

This clonotype was observed many times. The gene calls are TRBV7-3 and TRBJ1-6, with D uncertain. The germline V gene has CDR1 SGHTA and CDR2 FQGTGA. V was shortened by 3 bases and J by 6 bases, with 9 bases between the two germline ends. The CDR3 is made up of 14 amino acids. The CDR3 protein is CASSLNGINSPLHF. The CDR3 DNA sequence: TGTGCCAGCAGCTTGAATGGGATTAATTCACCCCTCCACTTT.

The V gene is TRBV6-2 or TRBV6-3, the J gene TRBJ2-7; no firm D call. With 10 bases removed from V and 4 bases from J, the gap between germline ends came to 14 bases. Germline CDR1 MNHEY, CDR2 SVGEGT. The CDR3 length is 12 residues. The CDR3 nucleotides read TGTGCCACCGCTGACGGCTTGTACGAGCAGTACTTC. Its protein is CATADGLYEQYF.

The chain combines TRBV29-1 with TRBJ1-2, with 8 bases identical to TRBD1. This CDR3 is built from 13 residues. Per germline, CDR1 SQVTM and CDR2 ANQGSEA. V shed 8 bases, J shed 4 bases, and the junction held 9 bases outside the gene matches. The CDR3 bases are TGCAGCAGCTCAGGACAGGGACCCTATGGCTACACCTTC. It translates to CSSSGQGPYGYTF.

Remarks on this clonotype: A read error is likely, as this CDR3 ends without the conserved phenylalanine or tryptophan. The rearrangement joins TRBV7-2 to TRBJ1-1; weak D call: TRBD1 (6 bases). V was shortened by 5 bases and J by 1 base, with 14 bases between the two germline ends. Germline V lookup: CDR1 SGHTA, CDR2 FQGNSA. CDR3 size: 15 residues. The CDR3 spells CASSTTGTSNTEAFL. CDR3 bases: TGTGCCAGCAGCACCACAGGGACGTCGAACACTGAAGCTTTCCTT.

This clonotype was picked up a small number of times. The chain employs TRBV5-6 and TRBJ1-2; D gene uncertain. The CDR3 covers 13 residues. From germline, CDR1 is SGHDT and CDR2 YYEEEE. V lost 2 bases, J lost 2 bases, and 7 bases lay in between. CDR3 nucleotide sequence: TGTGCCAGCAGCTTCGCTCTCAACTATGGCTACACCTTC. Its protein is CASSFALNYGYTF.

The rearrangement joins TRBV5-6 to TRBJ1-6; D unresolved. Germline assignment: CDR1 SGHDT and CDR2 YYEEEE. The V and J ends lost 4 bases and 6 bases respectively, with 11 bases between them. The length of the CDR3 is 14 residues. CDR3 amino acids: CASSLWALNSPLHF. CDR3 sequence (DNA): TGTGCCAGCAGCCTGTGGGCCCTTAATTCACCCCTCCACTTT.

This clonotype was seen only a few times. A read error may account for a junction end that differs from germline. V usage is TRBV6-1 and J usage is TRBJ1-2; no definite D call. Germline V gene sequence: CDR1 MNHNS, CDR2 SASEGT. The CDR3 spans 12 residues. Written as DNA, the CDR3 is TGTGCCAGCAGTGAGACCCAAGACCGACCCCGCTTC. It yields the protein CASSETQDRPRF.

Ten or more counts support this clonotype. V gene TRBV10-3 combines with J gene TRBJ1-5; D ambiguous. Germline V gene data show CDR1 as ENHRY and CDR2 as SYGVKD. With 0 bases removed from V and 6 bases from J, the gap between germline ends came to 9 bases. The CDR3 extends over 14 amino acids. For the CDR3, the DNA is TGTGCCATCAGTGAGTCGGAAGGTTCTCAGCCCCAGCATTTT. Its translation is CAISESEGSQPQHF.

The CDR3: CASSFSVRSYQETQYF. The CDR3 nucleotides read TGTGCCAGCAGCTTCTCGGTGCGGTCGTACCAAGAGACCCAGTACTTC. V gene TRBV7-9 combines with J gene TRBJ2-5; D gene ambiguous. Between the trimmed V and J ends, which lost 3 bases and 0 bases, there was a span of 14 bases. This CDR3 is built from 16 residues. Germline-derived CDR1 and CDR2 are SEHNR and FQNEAQ (reference sequence).

The J gene is TRBJ1-4, the V gene TRBV12-3 or TRBV12-4; perhaps TRBD1 as D (5 bases). V gave up 2 bases and J gave up 0 bases, with 13 bases separating them. The CDR3 loop spans 17 amino acids. The CDR3 loop is CASSLRGYGATNEKLFF. The CDR3 DNA reads TGTGCCAGCAGTTTAAGGGGATACGGTGCAACTAATGAAAAACTGTTTTTT.

This clonotype was counted only a few times. The rearrangement joins TRBV2 to TRBJ2-2; D not resolved. This CDR3 has 14 residues. V was shortened by 4 bases and J by 1 base, with 7 bases between the two germline ends. Germline lookup yields CDR1 SNHLY and CDR2 FYNNEI. In DNA, the CDR3 is TGTGCCAGCAGTGCGGCAGAGAACACCGGGGAGCTGTTTTTT. It is translated as CASSAAENTGELFF.

This clonotype was observed a handful of times. The J gene is TRBJ2-5, the V gene TRBV5-4; the D gene is possibly TRBD1 (8 bases). Trimming removed 3 bases from V and 5 bases from J, with 17 bases in between. This CDR3 comprises 15 residues. Per the germline V gene, CDR1 is SGHNT and CDR2 is YYREEE (reference sequence). The CDR3 protein is CASSSSGTGHETQYF. As DNA, the CDR3 is TGTGCCAGCAGCTCAAGCGGGACAGGACACGAGACCCAGTACTTC. Complete variable domain (other parts from reference TRBV5-4 and TRBJ2-5): ETGVTQSPTHLIKTRGQQVTLRCSSQSGHNTVSWYQQALGQGPQFIFQYYREEENGRGNFPPRFSGLQFPNYSSELNVNALELDDSALYLCASSSSGTGHETQYFGPGTRLLVL.

The chain joins TRBV7-2 to TRBJ1-1; 7 bases are shared with TRBD1. J gave up 0 bases and V 5 bases, and 6 bases lay outside the gene matches. Germline V gene data show CDR1 as SGHTA and CDR2 as FQGNSA. This CDR3 is 15 amino acids long. CDR3 bases: TGTGCCAGCAGCCAAGGGACAGCCTTGAACACTGAAGCTTTCTTT. Amino acid sequence: CASSQGTALNTEAFF.

This clonotype was found many times. V gene TRBV19 combines with J gene TRBJ2-7, with D tentatively TRBD1 or TRBD2 (5 bases each). Germline V gene data show CDR1 as LNHDA and CDR2 as SQIVND (reference sequence). Trimming removed 8 bases from V and 4 bases from J, with 9 bases in between. There are 11 residues in the CDR3. The CDR3 nucleotides read TGTGCCAGTGGGACGGTGTACGAGCAGTACTTC. It yields the protein CASGTVYEQYF.

This clonotype was found a few times. J is TRBJ2-2 and V is TRBV20-1, with D uncertain. The V and J ends lost 0 bases and 0 bases respectively, with 11 bases between them. Germline V gives CDR1 DFQATT, CDR2 SNEGSKA (reference sequence). The CDR3 runs to 16 residues. CDR3 amino acids: CSARDGPGPNTGELFF. The CDR3 nucleotides are TGCAGTGCTAGAGATGGCCCAGGCCCGAACACCGGGGAGCTGTTTTTT.

The genes are TRBV18 and TRBJ2-6, with D possibly TRBD2 on 5 matching bases. Germline V gene data show CDR1 as KGHSH and CDR2 as LQKENI. The germline V and J ends were trimmed by 6 bases and 2 bases, with 20 bases remaining between them. The CDR3 has 18 residues. CDR3 loop: CASSLRIEGEAGANVLTF. The CDR3 coding sequence is TGTGCCAGCTCTCTCCGTATTGAGGGAGAAGCTGGGGCCAACGTCCTGACTTTC.

This clonotype was picked up a small number of times. The chain recombines TRBV5-1 with TRBJ1-5; tentatively, D is TRBD1 (6 bases). CDR3 length equals 15 residues. V was shortened by 0 bases and J by 7 bases, with 14 bases between the two germline ends. Per the germline V gene, CDR1 is SGHRS and CDR2 is YFSETQ. In nucleotides, the CDR3 is TGCGCCAGCAGCTTGGGGCACCTGACAGGCCAGCCCCAGCATTTT. Protein product: CASSLGHLTGQPQHF.

The sample holds many counts of this clonotype. V is TRBV7-9 and J is TRBJ2-7; D is unresolved. The V and J ends lost 4 bases and 5 bases respectively, with 12 bases between them. CDR3 size: 13 residues. In germline, CDR1 is SEHNR, CDR2 FQNEAQ (reference sequence). The CDR3, as DNA: TGTGCCAGCAGCTCAGTCCTGGAGCACGAGCAGTACTTC. Translating gives CASSSVLEHEQYF.

This sequence joins TRBV5-1 and TRBJ1-2, with D maybe TRBD1 (5 bases). The V gene lost 1 base and the J gene lost 3 bases, with 10 bases spanning the gap. CDR1 SGHRS and CDR2 YFSETQ come from the germline V gene. The CDR3 contains 14 residues. CDR3 bases: TGCGCCAGCAGCTTGAAAGGGGAGCACTATGGCTACACCTTC. Amino acids: CASSLKGEHYGYTF.

Only a few counts were recorded for this clonotype. The chain recombines TRBV9 with TRBJ1-6, with no clear D. Trimming removed 4 bases at V and 10 bases at J, with 18 bases between. Germline loops: CDR1 SGDLS, CDR2 YYNGEE. This CDR3 has 15 residues. The chain's CDR3 is CASSQGPGKGSPLHF. In DNA, the CDR3 is TGTGCCAGCAGCCAAGGTCCAGGAAAAGGATCACCCCTCCACTTT.

This clonotype turned up a few times. The chain is built from TRBV11-3 and TRBJ2-2; TRBD1 matches 8 bases. Per germline, CDR1 SGHNT and CDR2 YENEEA. The ends lost 8 bases at V and 3 bases at J; junction bases unmatched: 2. The CDR3 consists of 13 residues. CDR3 residues: CASGQGDTGELFF. CDR3 nucleotide sequence: TGTGCCAGCGGACAGGGAGACACCGGGGAGCTGTTTTTT.

A word on this clonotype: A read error may be the cause here, since a much bigger clone is one base away. The CDR3 reads CASSIMDIDNQPQHF. CDR3 DNA sequence: TGTGCCAGTAGTATAATGGACATCGACAATCAGCCCCAGCATTTT. V usage is TRBV19 and J usage is TRBJ1-5; D is perhaps TRBD1 (5 bases). Trimming cost V 2 bases and J 3 bases, with 11 bases left between them. The CDR3 has 15 amino acids. CDR1 and CDR2 from the germline V gene are LNHDA and SQIVND (reference sequence).